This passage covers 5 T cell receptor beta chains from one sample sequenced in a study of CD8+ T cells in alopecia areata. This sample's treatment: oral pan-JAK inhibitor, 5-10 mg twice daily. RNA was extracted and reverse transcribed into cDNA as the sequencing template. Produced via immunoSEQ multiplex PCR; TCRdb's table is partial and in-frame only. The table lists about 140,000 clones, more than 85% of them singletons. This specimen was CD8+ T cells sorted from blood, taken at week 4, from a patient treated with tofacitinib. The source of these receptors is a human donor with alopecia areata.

In nucleotides, the CDR3 is TGCGCCAGCAGCCTCCAGGGGGCCGACACCGGGGAGCTGTTTTTT. It specifies CASSLQGADTGELFF. The chain joins TRBV4-1 to TRBJ2-2, with TRBD1 identical over 8 bases. The germline V gene encodes CDR1 MGHRA and CDR2 YSYEKL. V lost 4 bases to trimming and J lost 3 bases; unmatched junction nucleotides: 4. The CDR3 runs 15 residues.

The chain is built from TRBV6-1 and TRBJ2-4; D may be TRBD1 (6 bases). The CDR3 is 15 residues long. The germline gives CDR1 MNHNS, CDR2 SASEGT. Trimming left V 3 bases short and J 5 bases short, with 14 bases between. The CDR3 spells CASSEGQGPQNIQYF. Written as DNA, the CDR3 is TGTGCCAGCAGTGAGGGGCAGGGGCCACAAAACATTCAGTACTTC.

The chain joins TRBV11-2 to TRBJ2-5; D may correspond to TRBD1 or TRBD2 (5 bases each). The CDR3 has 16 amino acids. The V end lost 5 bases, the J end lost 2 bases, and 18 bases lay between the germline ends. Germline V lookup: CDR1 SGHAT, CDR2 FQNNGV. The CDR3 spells CASSPGMQGPQETQYF. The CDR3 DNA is TGTGCCAGCAGCCCTGGGATGCAGGGACCTCAAGAGACCCAGTACTTC.

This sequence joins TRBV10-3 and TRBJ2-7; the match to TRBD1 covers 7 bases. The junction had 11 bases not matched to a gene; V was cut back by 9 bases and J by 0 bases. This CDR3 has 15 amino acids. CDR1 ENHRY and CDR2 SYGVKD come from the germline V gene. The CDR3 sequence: CAMGFKGAASYEQYF. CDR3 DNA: TGTGCCATGGGGTTTAAGGGGGCTGCCTCCTACGAGCAGTACTTC.

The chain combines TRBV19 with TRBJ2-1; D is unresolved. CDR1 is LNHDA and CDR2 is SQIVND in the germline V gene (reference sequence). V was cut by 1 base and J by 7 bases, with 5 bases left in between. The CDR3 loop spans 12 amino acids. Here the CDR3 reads CASSIAGNEQFF. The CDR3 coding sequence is TGTGCCAGTAGTATAGCGGGTAATGAGCAGTTCTTC. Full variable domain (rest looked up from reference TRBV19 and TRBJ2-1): DGGITQSPKYLFRKEGQNVTLSCEQNLNHDAMYWYRQDPGQGLRLIYYSQIVNDFQKGDIAEGYSVSREKKESFPLTVTSAQKNPTAFYLCASSIAGNEQFFGPGTRLTVL.